What follows are 21 T cell receptor beta chains derived from one specimen sequenced in a study of blood T cells in healthy people across ages. Sample-barcoded 5' priming and a J-beta primer mix drove a second PCR of 7 to 11 cycles. Each CDR3 protein is one row after TCRdb ran MiXCR on the 5' RACE reads. The sample lists about 1.4 million distinct CDR3 sequences, approximately 63% occurring once. The source material was blood. The receptors come from a man aged 18 to 35 in good health.

The chain combines TRBV27 with TRBJ2-3; 10 positions match TRBD2. Germline assignment: CDR1 MNHEY and CDR2 SMNVEV (reference sequence). The CDR3 covers 15 residues. V dropped 5 bases and J dropped 4; count of bases not matched to a gene: 6. The CDR3 here is CASSPPGLAPDTQYF. Here the CDR3 DNA reads TGTGCCAGCAGTCCCCCGGGACTAGCGCCAGATACGCAGTATTTT.

This clonotype was picked up a small number of times. The rearrangement links TRBV4-2 to TRBJ2-2, with D uncertain. The germline CDR1 and CDR2 sequences are LGHNA and YNFKEQ. Trimming took off 6 bases at V and 2 bases at J, with 16 bases between the two ends. The CDR3 covers 16 residues. The CDR3: CASSHTRAGNTGELFF. In DNA, the CDR3 is TGTGCCAGCAGTCATACAAGGGCTGGAAACACCGGGGAGCTGTTTTTT.

The CDR3 region is CASSDTFPLEQYF. CDR3 DNA sequence: TGTGCCAGCAGTGACACCTTCCCGCTTGAGCAGTACTTC. The rearrangement uses TRBV25-1 and TRBJ2-7; unclear D gene. V lost 3 bases and J 7 bases, leaving 13 bases between the germline ends. Germline CDR1 is MGHDK and CDR2 is SYGVNS. The CDR3 spans 13 residues.

This CDR3 is CASSQVIAETQYF. CDR3 in DNA: TGTGCCAGCAGCCAAGTTATCGCGGAGACCCAGTACTTC. This sequence joins TRBV4-2 and TRBJ2-7; D not certain. The J call is doubtful: the DNA matches TRBJ2-5 better. This CDR3 is built from 13 residues. CDR1 and CDR2 (germline): LGHNA, YNFKEQ.

The chain is built from TRBV5-1 and TRBJ2-7; D not certain. This CDR3 comprises 13 residues. Between the trimmed V and J ends, which lost 4 bases and 3 bases, there was a span of 11 bases. Germline CDR1 and CDR2: SGHRS and YFSETQ. This CDR3 reads CASSPSRYYEQYF. CDR3 coding DNA: TGCGCCAGCAGCCCTTCTCGATACTACGAGCAGTACTTC.

V gene TRBV2 combines with J gene TRBJ2-5; unclear D gene. The end of the DNA aligns better with TRBJ2-7, so the J call may be wrong. Germline lookup yields CDR1 SNHLY and CDR2 FYNNEI. The CDR3 consists of 14 residues. CDR3 region: CASSGTALTYEQYF. The CDR3 nucleotides are TGTGCCAGCAGTGGGACCGCCCTTACCTACGAGCAGTACTTC.

The chain employs TRBV6-5 and TRBJ1-1; TRBD1 aligns across 9 bases. The germline CDR1 and CDR2 sequences are MNHEY and SVGAGI. The ends lost 6 bases at V and 1 base at J; junction bases unmatched: 3. CDR3 size: 14 residues. Here the CDR3 reads CASRTGQGNTEAFF. The CDR3 DNA reads as TGTGCCAGCAGAACGGGACAGGGGAACACTGAAGCTTTCTTT.

The chain joins TRBV29-1 to TRBJ1-1; D gene ambiguous. Deletions cut 2 bases from V and 7 bases from J, with 14 bases between. From germline, CDR1 is SQVTM and CDR2 ANQGSEA. CDR3 length: 13 residues. DNA of the CDR3: TGCAGCGTTGAACCAAGGGATCGGGGTGAAGCTTTCTTT. The encoded protein is CSVEPRDRGEAFF.

This clonotype was seen only a few times. This chain connects TRBV7-2 to TRBJ2-4; 11 bases match TRBD1. The CDR3 has 16 residues. J was trimmed by 4 bases and V by 7 bases; bases with no gene match: 9. Germline lookup yields CDR1 SGHTA and CDR2 FQGNSA. The CDR3 nucleotides read TGTGCCAGCACCACCGGGACAGGGGGATTTAAAAACATTCAGTACTTC. Translation: CASTTGTGGFKNIQYF.

This CDR3 is CASTPSVGHAREQYF. CDR3 in DNA: TGCGCCAGCACACCCAGCGTGGGACACGCCCGCGAGCAGTACTTC. The gene calls are TRBV4-1 and TRBJ2-7, with D perhaps TRBD1 (6 bases). Germline lookup yields CDR1 MGHRA and CDR2 YSYEKL. V dropped 7 bases and J dropped 6 bases, with 22 bases sitting between them. This CDR3 has 15 residues.

The chain carries TRBV5-4 and TRBJ2-1, with D possibly being TRBD1 or TRBD2 (6 bases each). Germline-derived CDR1 and CDR2 are SGHNT and YYREEE (reference sequence). This CDR3 has 16 residues. V shed 9 bases and J shed 0 bases, with 19 bases lying between them. CDR3 sequence (DNA): TGTGCCACCACTAAGGGGGGCCTTTTCTCCTACAATGAGCAGTTCTTC. Its translation: CATTKGGLFSYNEQFF.

The chain links TRBV7-9 to TRBJ1-2; no reliable D call. The germline V gene has CDR1 SEHNR and CDR2 FQNEAQ (reference sequence). V was pared by 6 bases and J by 6 bases, with 11 bases between. The CDR3 sequence is 12 residues long. The CDR3 loop reads CASSFEANGYTF. The CDR3 nucleotides read TGTGCCAGCAGTTTCGAGGCGAATGGCTACACCTTC.

The chain is built from TRBV7-9 and TRBJ1-1; D perhaps matches TRBD1 (6 bases). Between the trimmed V and J ends, which lost 6 bases and 7 bases, there was a span of 12 bases. Germline V gives CDR1 SEHNR, CDR2 FQNEAQ (reference sequence). The CDR3 is 12 amino acids. The CDR3 nucleotides are TGTGCCAGCAGGACAGGACGGGATGAAGCTTTCTTT. It yields the protein CASRTGRDEAFF.

This chain uses TRBV4-2 with TRBJ2-3, with 13 bases that match TRBD2. The germline V gene encodes CDR1 LGHNA and CDR2 YNFKEQ. This CDR3 spans 17 amino acids. V shed 1 base, J shed 5 bases, and the junction held 6 bases outside the gene matches. The CDR3: CASSQVILAGGQDTQYF. CDR3 nucleotide sequence: TGTGCCAGCAGCCAAGTCATACTAGCGGGGGGGCAAGATACGCAGTATTTT.

V is TRBV2 and J is TRBJ2-5; 9 nucleotides line up with TRBD2. CDR1 and CDR2 (germline): SNHLY, FYNNEI. The J segment lost 2 bases and the V segment lost 10 bases, leaving 11 bases of the junction unmatched. The CDR3 is 15 amino acids. In DNA, the CDR3 is TGTGCCACGACCCCAGCGGGGGGTTGGCAAGAGACCCAGTACTTC. Protein product: CATTPAGGWQETQYF.

This clonotype occurred a few times. The CDR3 DNA follows: TGTGCCAGCAGTTACGTGGGACTAAAGACCCAGTACTTC. It yields the protein CASSYVGLKTQYF. V usage is TRBV6-2 or TRBV6-3 and J usage is TRBJ2-7, with 7 bases lining up with TRBD2. The assigned J gene may be wrong: the sequence end matches TRBJ2-5 better. CDR1 and CDR2 (germline): MNHEY, SVGEGT. This CDR3 spans 13 amino acids.

The chain uses TRBV12-5 and TRBJ2-3, with D tentatively TRBD2 (5 bases). CDR3 size: 15 residues. Looked up from germline, CDR1 is LGHNT and CDR2 is FRNRAP. V lost 7 bases and J 2 bases, leaving 16 bases between the germline ends. Here the CDR3 reads CASALRKRITDTQYF. The CDR3 bases are TGTGCTAGTGCCTTGAGGAAGCGGATCACAGATACGCAGTATTTT.

The chain joins TRBV27 to TRBJ2-6; D not resolved. This CDR3 has 14 amino acids. Germline lookup yields CDR1 MNHEY and CDR2 SMNVEV (reference sequence). V was cut by 4 bases and J by 2 bases, with 6 bases left in between. The CDR3 is CASSYEAGANVLTF. The CDR3 DNA follows: TGTGCCAGCAGTTATGAAGCTGGGGCCAACGTCCTGACTTTC.

The J gene is TRBJ2-7, the V gene TRBV3-1; D may be TRBD1 (6 bases). V was cut by 4 bases and J by 0 bases, with 19 bases left in between. This CDR3 contains 17 residues. In germline, CDR1 is LGHDT, CDR2 YNNKEL (reference sequence). CDR3 protein: CASSPELRQAFSYEQYF. The CDR3 DNA reads TGTGCCAGCAGCCCGGAGCTCCGACAGGCATTCTCCTACGAGCAGTACTTC.

The CDR3 protein is CASSFLAEITDTQYF. The CDR3 DNA follows: TGTGCCAGCAGTTTCCTAGCGGAGATCACAGATACGCAGTATTTT. This chain links TRBV27 with TRBJ2-3, with 7 positions matching TRBD2. This CDR3 contains 15 residues. The germline V gene encodes CDR1 MNHEY and CDR2 SMNVEV (reference sequence). With V trimmed by 3 bases and J by 2 bases, 5 bases remained unmatched.

The rearrangement joins TRBV11-2 to TRBJ2-7; perhaps TRBD2 as D (5 bases). The J call may be mistaken, given a closer DNA end match to TRBJ2-5. There are 14 residues in the CDR3. Germline values: CDR1 SGHAT, CDR2 FQNNGV. The CDR3 protein is CASSSPRGRETQYF. Here the CDR3 DNA reads TGTGCCAGCAGCTCCCCACGGGGTAGGGAGACCCAGTACTTC.